These 29 T cell receptor beta chains originate from one sample sequenced in a study of CD8 T cells in Susac syndrome. The authors reverse transcribed roughly 0.5 to 1 ug RNA with random hexamers. TCRdb independently ran MiXCR on the immunoSEQ multiplex PCR reads; one entry per CDR3 protein. The sample holds about 100,000 distinct CDR3 sequences, approximately 95% seen once. The material sequenced was CD8+ T cells from PBMCs. These receptors were taken from a human donor with Susac syndrome.

This rearrangement joins TRBV2 to TRBJ1-2; D remains unclear. The CDR3 has 13 residues. Germline values: CDR1 SNHLY, CDR2 FYNNEI. V lost 0 bases and J lost 7, with 9 bases in between. CDR3 amino acids: CASSEAPELGYTF. In DNA form, the CDR3 reads TGTGCCAGCAGTGAAGCGCCCGAGCTTGGCTACACCTTC.

The rearrangement uses TRBV28 and TRBJ2-6, with 8 bases lining up with TRBD1. V shed 3 bases and J 0 bases; nucleotides not matched to a gene: 7. The CDR3 runs to 18 residues. Looked up from germline, CDR1 is MDHEN and CDR2 is SYDVKM. The CDR3 DNA follows: TGTGCCAGCAGTTTCGTCAGGGGGCGTAACTCTGGGGCCAACGTCCTGACTTTC. It codes for CASSFVRGRNSGANVLTF.

The chain carries TRBV18 and TRBJ2-5; 9 nucleotides agree with TRBD2. There are 15 residues in the CDR3. CDR1 is KGHSH and CDR2 is LQKENI in the germline V gene. The V gene end was trimmed by 3 bases and the J gene end by 1 base; junction bases not matched to a gene: 3. The CDR3 bases are TGTGCCAGCTCACCGCCAGCGGGGGGCCAAGAGACCCAGTACTTC. Its translation: CASSPPAGGQETQYF.

This chain uses TRBV2 with TRBJ2-6; D may be TRBD2 (5 bases). The CDR3 loop spans 16 amino acids. Germline V gives CDR1 SNHLY, CDR2 FYNNEI. V lost 7 bases and J lost 5, with 18 bases in between. The CDR3 bases are TGTGCCAGCACCCCGGACGGAGGTGGACGGGCCAACGTCCTGACTTTC. Its protein is CASTPDGGGRANVLTF.

This rearrangement joins TRBV23-1 to TRBJ2-2, with 8 bases matching TRBD2. TRBV23-1 falls under the ORF class, with uncertain function. This CDR3 is 17 amino acids long. V lost 3 bases to trimming and J lost 0 bases; unmatched junction nucleotides: 6. CDR3: CASSHSKRETNTGELFF. CDR3 sequence (DNA): TGCGCCAGCAGTCATTCGAAGCGGGAGACGAACACCGGGGAGCTGTTTTTT.

The rearrangement uses TRBV29-1 and TRBJ1-1; D might be TRBD1 (5 bases). The CDR3 has 15 amino acids. V was shortened by 3 bases and J by 1 base, with 15 bases between the two germline ends. In germline, CDR1 is SQVTM, CDR2 ANQGSEA. CDR3 sequence (DNA): TGCAGCGTTGACCCATGGAGGGGTAGGAACACTGAAGCTTTCTTT. Translating gives CSVDPWRGRNTEAFF. Full variable domain (missing parts from reference TRBV29-1 and TRBJ1-1): SAVISQKPSRDICQRGTSLTIQCQVDSQVTMMFWYRQQPGQSLTLIATANQGSEATYESGFVIDKFPISRPNLTFSTLTVSNMSPEDSSIYLCSVDPWRGRNTEAFFGQGTRLTVV.

J is TRBJ2-6 and V is TRBV2, with 8 bases aligning to TRBD2. The CDR3 covers 16 residues. J was trimmed by 4 bases and V by 4 bases; bases with no gene match: 6. The germline V gene encodes CDR1 SNHLY and CDR2 FYNNEI. DNA for the CDR3: TGTGCCAGCAGTGGCGGGGGGCGCACAGGGGCCAACGTCCTGACTTTC. It is translated as CASSGGGRTGANVLTF.

The chain has TRBV12-3 or TRBV12-4 and TRBJ1-1; a weak D match, TRBD1 (5 bases). V was pared by 6 bases and J by 4 bases, with 18 bases between. The CDR3 covers 15 residues. This CDR3 reads CASRHPPGDSTEAFF. In nucleotides, the CDR3 is TGTGCCAGCAGACACCCGCCGGGGGACTCCACTGAAGCTTTCTTT.

J is TRBJ2-5 and V is TRBV27; a weak D match, TRBD2 (5 bases). V dropped 1 base and J dropped 4 bases, with 10 bases sitting between them. This CDR3 has 14 amino acids. CDR1 and CDR2 (germline): MNHEY, SMNVEV (reference sequence). For the CDR3, the DNA is TGTGCCAGCAGTTTATGGAACGGAGGAGAGACCCAGTACTTC. Translated, it gives CASSLWNGGETQYF.

The genes are TRBV2 and TRBJ2-1; 14 nucleotides align to TRBD2. Looked up from germline, CDR1 is SNHLY and CDR2 is FYNNEI. This CDR3 is 14 amino acids long. J lost 10 bases, V lost 6 bases, and 5 bases had no gene match. The CDR3 spells CASRTSGGAGEQFF. The DNA of the CDR3 is TGTGCCAGCAGGACTAGCGGGGGGGCCGGAGAGCAGTTCTTC.

J is TRBJ2-5 and V is TRBV5-4; perhaps D is TRBD1 or TRBD2 (5 bases each). The ends were cut back, 1 base at V and 5 bases at J, with 12 bases in the middle. Germline-derived CDR1 and CDR2 are SGHNT and YYREEE (reference sequence). This CDR3 comprises 14 residues. CDR3 in DNA: TGTGCCAGCAGCTTGCAGGGAGCTGGTGAGACCCAGTACTTC. Protein: CASSLQGAGETQYF.

The chain employs TRBV27 and TRBJ1-5; D unresolved. V dropped 6 bases and J dropped 5 bases, with 14 bases sitting between them. The V gene's germline CDR1 is MNHEY and CDR2 SMNVEV (reference sequence). CDR3 length equals 14 residues. In DNA form, the CDR3 reads TGTGCCAGCAGCCCATACAGTAACGATCAGCCCCAGCATTTT. This codes for CASSPYSNDQPQHF.

The V and J genes are TRBV15 and TRBJ2-7, with 8 bases matching TRBD1. The CDR3 has 13 amino acids. Germline trimming cut 5 bases from V and 4 bases from J; bases unmatched to any gene: 4. Per the germline V gene, CDR1 is LNHNV and CDR2 is YYDKDF (reference sequence). In DNA, the CDR3 is TGTGCCACCAGCCCGGGACAGGAATACGAGCAGTACTTC. Translated: CATSPGQEYEQYF.

The V gene is TRBV29-1, the J gene TRBJ2-7; unclear D gene. V was cut by 7 bases and J by 4 bases, with 11 bases left in between. The CDR3 length is 11 residues. Germline values: CDR1 SQVTM, CDR2 ANQGSEA. Here the CDR3 reads CSAGWDYEQYF. CDR3 DNA sequence: TGCAGCGCCGGTTGGGATTACGAGCAGTACTTC.

This chain connects TRBV29-1 to TRBJ2-3; no clear D gene. The V end was cut by 6 bases, the J end by 4 bases, with 5 bases between. The CDR3 is 10 amino acids. Per the germline V gene, CDR1 is SQVTM and CDR2 is ANQGSEA. CDR3 loop: CSVTADTQYF. The CDR3 DNA is TGCAGCGTGACTGCAGATACGCAGTATTTT.

This chain links TRBV25-1 with TRBJ2-7; D is possibly TRBD2 (5 bases). Looked up from germline, CDR1 is MGHDK and CDR2 is SYGVNS. CDR3 length: 12 residues. The V end was cut by 2 bases, the J end by 6 bases, with 8 bases between. This CDR3 is CASSERAGEQYF. The CDR3 bases are TGTGCCAGCAGTGAAAGGGCGGGCGAGCAGTACTTC.

The V call is TRBV29-1, the J call TRBJ1-1, with 8 positions matching TRBD1. With 6 bases clipped from V and 2 bases from J, the junction kept 8 bases outside the gene matches. From germline, CDR1 is SQVTM and CDR2 ANQGSEA. The length of the CDR3 is 14 residues. CDR3 protein: CSVRGRGTNTEAFF. CDR3 in DNA: TGCAGCGTCAGGGGGCGAGGGACTAACACTGAAGCTTTCTTT.

The V and J genes are TRBV15 and TRBJ1-2; 8 positions agree with TRBD1. The CDR3 length is 13 residues. Germline CDR1 and CDR2: LNHNV and YYDKDF (reference sequence). The junction had 4 bases not matched to a gene; V was cut back by 5 bases and J by 5 bases. The CDR3: CATSGNRGYGYTF. For the CDR3, the DNA is TGTGCCACCAGCGGGAACAGGGGGTATGGCTACACCTTC.

The genes are TRBV20-1 and TRBJ2-7, with 7 nucleotides matching TRBD2. The V gene end was trimmed by 3 bases and the J gene end by 5 bases; junction bases not matched to a gene: 7. The CDR3 spans 13 residues. Looked up from germline, CDR1 is DFQATT and CDR2 is SNEGSKA (reference sequence). CDR3 residues: CSARGLAADEQYF. The CDR3 bases are TGCAGTGCTAGGGGGCTAGCGGCAGACGAGCAGTACTTC.

This clonotype was recorded once. This chain links TRBV7-2 with TRBJ1-3; tentative D call: TRBD1 (5 bases). The germline V gene has CDR1 SGHTA and CDR2 FQGNSA. This CDR3 has 15 amino acids. V was shortened by 5 bases and J by 10 bases, with 21 bases between the two germline ends. The CDR3 bases are TGTGCCAGCAGCCCGTTGGGGGTGACTCGAAGTACCATATATTTT. It translates to CASSPLGVTRSTIYF.

The chain recombines TRBV28 with TRBJ2-7; D is uncertain. The germline V and J ends were trimmed by 11 bases and 5 bases, with 22 bases remaining between them. The CDR3 contains 14 residues. From germline, CDR1 is MDHEN and CDR2 SYDVKM. CDR3 bases: TGTGCCTCGAGGACCAGCGCTAGGGTCGACGAGCAGTACTTC. Protein: CASRTSARVDEQYF.

The chain combines TRBV29-1 with TRBJ1-2; 8 nucleotides line up with TRBD1. Germline V CDR1 and CDR2: SQVTM, ANQGSEA. Trimming removed 4 bases from V and 0 bases from J; junction bases left unmatched: 4. CDR3 length: 14 amino acids. The CDR3 sequence is CSVATGQANYGYTF. The DNA for the CDR3 is TGCAGCGTTGCCACGGGACAGGCTAACTATGGCTACACCTTC.

The chain uses TRBV20-1 and TRBJ2-5; a weak D match, TRBD1 (5 bases). CDR3 length: 13 residues. Deletions cut 2 bases from V and 2 bases from J, with 9 bases between. CDR1 is DFQATT, CDR2 SNEGSKA, per germline (reference sequence). In DNA, the CDR3 is TGCAGTGCTAGAACCAGACAGCAAGAGACCCAGTACTTC. Amino acid sequence: CSARTRQQETQYF.

CDR3 DNA: TGCAGCGTTGACCTAGGTTCGGACCAAGAGACCCAGTACTTC. This gives the protein CSVDLGSDQETQYF. The chain combines TRBV29-1 with TRBJ2-5; D unclear. There are 14 residues in the CDR3. Trimming stripped 3 bases from V and 0 bases from J, with 11 bases between. CDR1 SQVTM and CDR2 ANQGSEA come from the germline V gene.

With regard to this clonotype: A read error may account for a junction end that differs from germline. The chain uses TRBV29-1 and TRBJ1-2, with D unresolved. This CDR3 has 9 amino acids. Germline CDR1 reads SQVTM; CDR2 reads ANQGSEA. The CDR3 DNA reads TGCAGCGTTGGATCGGACGTCCTCTTC. Translating it yields CSVGSDVLF.

This clonotype was picked up one time. V is TRBV7-2 and J is TRBJ2-7; D possibly uses TRBD1 or TRBD2 (6 bases each). Germline V gene sequence: CDR1 SGHTA, CDR2 FQGNSA. The CDR3 runs to 13 residues. Trimming removed 5 bases at V and 6 bases at J, with 14 bases between. As DNA, the CDR3 is TGTGCCAGCAGCCGAACGGGGGCCGTCGAGCAGTACTTC. It yields the protein CASSRTGAVEQYF. Using reference TRBV7-2 and TRBJ2-7 for the parts outside the CDR3, the full variable domain is GAGVSQSPSNKVTEKGKDVELRCDPISGHTALYWYRQSLGQGLEFLIYFQGNSAPDKSGLPSDRFSAERTGGSVSTLTIQRTQQEDSAVYLCASSRTGAVEQYFGPGTRLTVT.

The rearrangement joins TRBV29-1 to TRBJ2-1; TRBD2 agrees at 14 bases. The CDR3 runs 15 residues. J was trimmed by 5 bases and V by 3 bases; bases with no gene match: 3. Germline V CDR1 and CDR2: SQVTM, ANQGSEA. The CDR3 reads CSVEGTSGSNNEQFF. The CDR3 nucleotides read TGCAGCGTTGAGGGGACTAGCGGGAGTAACAATGAGCAGTTCTTC.

The V call is TRBV7-3, the J call TRBJ2-7; a weak D match, TRBD2 (5 bases). The CDR3 has 15 amino acids. V shed 5 bases and J shed 1 base, with 15 bases lying between them. The germline gives CDR1 SGHTA, CDR2 FQGTGA. The CDR3 DNA reads TGTGCCAGCAGCCCTAGACTGGGCGGGTCCTACGAGCAGTACTTC. It specifies CASSPRLGGSYEQYF.

The rearrangement uses TRBV5-1 and TRBJ2-7; weak D call: TRBD2 (5 bases). Germline lookup yields CDR1 SGHRS and CDR2 YFSETQ. The CDR3 is made up of 19 amino acids. Trimming left V 0 bases short and J 3 bases short, with 25 bases between. The DNA for the CDR3 is TGCGCCAGCAGCTTGGCCGGATCCGGGATGCAGCTTGACCACTACGAGCAGTACTTC. It codes for CASSLAGSGMQLDHYEQYF.